This is a list of T cell receptor beta chains from one sample in a study of OX40 agonist ivuxolimab in advanced cancers. The protocol was immunoSEQ multiplex PCR, while the TCRdb copy is restricted to in-frame clones and leaves out a portion. The table includes about 69,000 clones, approximately 86% detected once. The source material was CD4+ or CD8+ T cells sorted from blood, sampled in a trial of the OX40 agonist ivuxolimab. The origin of the receptors is an adult with an advanced solid tumor such as melanoma, head and neck, liver or kidney cancer. CDR3s include the opening cysteine and the closing phenylalanine or tryptophan. The D gene is left open where the match is weak. Part of the rows lack a size; the others show once, few, many or a class for expanded clones.

V gene	clone size	J gene	D gene	CDR3 protein	CDR3 DNA
TRBV28	NA	TRBJ1-4	TRBD1	CASSFRGRDREEKLFF	TGTGCCAGCAGTTTTCGAGGGCGGGACAGGGAAGAAAAACTGTTTTTT
TRBV19	few	TRBJ2-2	NA	CASSMPNRGTGELFF	TGTGCCAGTAGTATGCCCAATCGGGGCACCGGGGAGCTGTTTTTT
TRBV30	NA	TRBJ2-6	TRBD2	CAWRLLYQRGGSSGANVLTF	TGTGCCTGGAGGCTCCTCTATCAGCGGGGTGGGTCCTCTGGGGCCAACGTCCTGACTTTC
TRBV7-9	NA	TRBJ2-3	NA	CASSFGQISDTQYF	TGTGCCAGCAGCTTCGGACAGATTTCAGATACGCAGTATTTT
TRBV6-4	once	TRBJ2-4	NA	CASENGQSGAKNIQYF	TGTGCCAGCGAAAACGGACAGAGCGGAGCCAAAAACATTCAGTACTTC
TRBV27	NA	TRBJ1-1	NA	CASSRPAGARTEAFF	TGTGCCAGCAGTCGCCCGGCTGGGGCTAGGACTGAAGCTTTCTTT
TRBV28	NA	TRBJ1-3	NA	CASSSPQPPGTSRTIYF	TGTGCCAGCAGTTCCCCCCAGCCTCCCGGCACCTCACGTACCATATATTTT
TRBV11-3	NA	TRBJ2-5	NA	CASSKGEETQYF	TGTGCCAGCAGCAAAGGAGAAGAGACCCAGTACTTC
TRBV7-9	NA	TRBJ1-3	TRBD1	CASSLEGQGNTIYF	TGTGCCAGCAGCTTAGAGGGACAGGGAAACACCATATATTTT
TRBV5-6	NA	TRBJ1-5	NA	CASSTLNQPQHF	TGTGCCAGCAGCACCCTGAATCAGCCCCAGCATTTT
TRBV5-1	NA	TRBJ2-3	TRBD2	CASKQTSGLTDTQYF	TGCGCCAGCAAACAGACTAGCGGGCTCACAGATACGCAGTATTTT
TRBV7-9	NA	TRBJ2-4	TRBD1	CASSLDRVGKNIQYF	TGTGCCAGCAGCCTGGACAGGGTCGGCAAAAACATTCAGTACTTC
TRBV9	NA	TRBJ2-1	TRBD1	CASSVATGGRNNEQFF	TGTGCCAGCAGCGTAGCTACAGGGGGGCGGAACAATGAGCAGTTCTTC
TRBV14	NA	TRBJ1-1	NA	CASSQVSIGGAFF	TGTGCCAGCAGCCAAGTTAGTATAGGTGGGGCTTTCTTT
TRBV5-1	NA	TRBJ1-4	TRBD1	CASSIGTASNEKLFF	TGCGCCAGCAGCATAGGGACAGCATCAAATGAAAAACTGTTTTTT
TRBV14	NA	TRBJ2-2	NA	CASSQVQVGTGELFF	TGTGCCAGCAGCCAAGTGCAGGTCGGCACCGGGGAGCTGTTTTTT
TRBV7-9	NA	TRBJ2-1	TRBD2	CASSSRLTSGISDEQFF	TGTGCCAGCAGCTCGAGATTGACTAGCGGGATTTCCGATGAGCAGTTCTTC
TRBV7-3	NA	TRBJ2-3	TRBD1	CASSFSVGQGADTQYF	TGTGCCAGCAGCTTTTCGGTCGGTCAGGGGGCAGATACGCAGTATTTT
TRBV10-1	NA	TRBJ1-4	NA	CASGRVRADSLGEKLFF	TGCGCCAGCGGGAGGGTCCGAGCCGACAGCCTAGGGGAAAAACTGTTTTTT
TRBV2	NA	TRBJ2-5	TRBD2	CASSATSGRHQETQYF	TGTGCCAGCAGTGCGACTAGCGGGAGGCATCAAGAGACCCAGTACTTC
TRBV2	NA	TRBJ2-1	TRBD1	CASSGDRSYNEQFF	TGTGCCAGCAGTGGGGACAGATCCTACAATGAGCAGTTCTTC
TRBV14	NA	TRBJ2-7	NA	CASSEWTAGRYEQYF	TGTGCCAGCAGCGAATGGACTGCGGGACGGTACGAGCAGTACTTC
TRBV2	NA	TRBJ2-2	TRBD1	CASNPTGGENTGELFF	TGTGCCAGCAACCCGACAGGGGGCGAGAACACCGGGGAGCTGTTTTTT